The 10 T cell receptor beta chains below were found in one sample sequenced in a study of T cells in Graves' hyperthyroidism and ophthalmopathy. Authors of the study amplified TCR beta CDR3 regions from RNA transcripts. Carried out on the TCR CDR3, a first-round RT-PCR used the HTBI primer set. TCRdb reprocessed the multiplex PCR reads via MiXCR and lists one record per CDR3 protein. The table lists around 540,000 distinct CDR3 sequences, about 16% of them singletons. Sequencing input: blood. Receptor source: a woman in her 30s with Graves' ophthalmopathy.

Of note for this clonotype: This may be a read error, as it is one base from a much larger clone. The CDR3 DNA follows: TGCAGTGCCGGCCCGGACAGGGGGTTTGAAGCTTTCTTT. It translates to CSAGPDRGFEAFF. The chain links TRBV20-1 to TRBJ1-1, with 10 bases lining up with TRBD1. The V and J ends lost 6 bases and 7 bases, in that order; junction bases with no gene match: 8. CDR1 DFQATT and CDR2 SNEGSKA come from the germline V gene (reference sequence). The CDR3 is 13 amino acids.

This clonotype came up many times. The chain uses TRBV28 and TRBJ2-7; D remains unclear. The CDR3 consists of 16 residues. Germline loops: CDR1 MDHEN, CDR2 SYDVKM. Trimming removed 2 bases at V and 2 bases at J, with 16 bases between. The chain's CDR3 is CASSLTWRTETYEQYF. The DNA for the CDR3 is TGTGCCAGCAGTTTAACGTGGCGGACCGAAACCTACGAGCAGTACTTC.

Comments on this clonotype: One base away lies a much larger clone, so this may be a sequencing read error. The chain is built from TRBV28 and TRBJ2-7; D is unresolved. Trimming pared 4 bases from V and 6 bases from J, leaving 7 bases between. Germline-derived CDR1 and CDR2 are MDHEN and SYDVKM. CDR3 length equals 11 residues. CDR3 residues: CASSWAVEQYF. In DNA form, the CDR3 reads TGTGCCAGCAGTTGGGCAGTCGAGCAGTACTTC.

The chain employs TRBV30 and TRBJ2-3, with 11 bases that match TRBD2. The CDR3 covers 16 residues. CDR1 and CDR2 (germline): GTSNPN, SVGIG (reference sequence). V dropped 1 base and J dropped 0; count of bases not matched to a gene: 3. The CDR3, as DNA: TGTGCCTGGAGTGCGGGACTAGCGGACAGCACAGATACGCAGTATTTT. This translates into CAWSAGLADSTDTQYF.

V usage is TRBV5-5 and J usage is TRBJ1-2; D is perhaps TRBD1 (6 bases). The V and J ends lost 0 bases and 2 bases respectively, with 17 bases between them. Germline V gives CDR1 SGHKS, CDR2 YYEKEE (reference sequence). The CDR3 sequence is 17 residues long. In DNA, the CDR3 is TGTGCCAGCAGCTTGGATGACCTGCAGGGGATCAACTATGGCTACACCTTC. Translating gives CASSLDDLQGINYGYTF.

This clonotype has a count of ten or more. CDR3 nucleotide sequence: TGTGCCAGCAGTTACGGACGACCTGAAGCTTTCTTT. Translated: CASSYGRPEAFF. This chain joins TRBV6-6 and TRBJ1-1; D not resolved. CDR3 length equals 12 residues. Germline V CDR1 and CDR2: MNHNY, SVGAGI (reference sequence). V shed 2 bases and J shed 6 bases, with 7 bases lying between them.

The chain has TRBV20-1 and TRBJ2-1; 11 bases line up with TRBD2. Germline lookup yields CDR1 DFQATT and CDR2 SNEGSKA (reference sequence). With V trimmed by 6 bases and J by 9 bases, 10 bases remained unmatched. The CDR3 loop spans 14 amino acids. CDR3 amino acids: CSAQRELAGVEQFF. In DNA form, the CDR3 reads TGCAGTGCCCAGCGGGAACTAGCGGGAGTTGAGCAGTTCTTC.

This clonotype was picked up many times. The CDR3, as DNA: TGTGCCAGCAGCCTCGACGGAGATACGCAGTATTTT. This gives the protein CASSLDGDTQYF. The chain uses TRBV3-1 and TRBJ2-3; D remains ambiguous. The V gene lost 4 bases and the J gene lost 5 bases, with 7 bases spanning the gap. Germline V gene data show CDR1 as LGHDT and CDR2 as YNNKEL (reference sequence). The CDR3 spans 12 residues.

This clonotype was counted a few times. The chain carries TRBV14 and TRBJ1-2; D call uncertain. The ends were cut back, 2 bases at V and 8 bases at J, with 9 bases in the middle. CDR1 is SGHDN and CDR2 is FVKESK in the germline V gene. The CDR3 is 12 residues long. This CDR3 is CASSQNNLGYTF. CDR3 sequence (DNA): TGTGCCAGCAGCCAAAATAACCTAGGCTACACCTTC.

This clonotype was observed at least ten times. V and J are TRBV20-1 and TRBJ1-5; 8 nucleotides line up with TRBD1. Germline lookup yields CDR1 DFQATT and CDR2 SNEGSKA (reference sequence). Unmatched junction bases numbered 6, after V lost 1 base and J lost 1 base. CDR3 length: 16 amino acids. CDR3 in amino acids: CSARGPTGASNQPQHF. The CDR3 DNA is TGCAGTGCTAGAGGGCCGACAGGGGCGAGCAATCAGCCCCAGCATTTT.